One sample yielded the 26 T cell receptor beta chains listed below, sequenced in a study of Ad26.COV2.S vaccination and SARS-CoV-2 variants (dated by TCRdb to the early 2020s). The library was generated by the immunoSEQ multiplex PCR assay. TCRdb took over this immuneACCESS table, retaining in-frame rearrangements with V and J assigned. Such tables are incomplete; in checked studies, under half of the missing clones stem from an unresolved V gene, and the remainder is unexplained. The sample table lists about 350,000 clones, around 89% of them with a count of one. The leading ten clones occupy around 5% of the sample. The label giving this sample's treatment or condition can be read as: about 20 received Ad26.COV2.S at low or high dose, single or two shots; several received placebo; per-sample allocation not given. For vaccine and placebo recipients, the sequenced repertoires came from samples collected on day 63 after the first injection.

Material: peripheral blood, obtained in a trial of Ad26.COV2.S vaccine versus placebo. Receptors originate from a person between 18 and 60 years old who received the Ad26.COV2.S COVID-19 vaccine or a placebo.

The chain carries TRBV30 and TRBJ2-2, with D tentatively TRBD2 (6 bases). The CDR3 totals 15 residues. The ends were cut back, 1 base at V and 3 bases at J, with 12 bases in the middle. Germline V CDR1 and CDR2: GTSNPN, SVGIG (reference sequence). In nucleotides, the CDR3 is TGTGCCTGGAGTGGGGCGGGGTTCGACACCGGGGAGCTGTTTTTT. Residues: CAWSGAGFDTGELFF.

The V gene is TRBV6-2 or TRBV6-3, the J gene TRBJ2-7; 8 bases are a match to TRBD1. The CDR3 has 17 amino acids. The V segment lost 0 bases and the J segment 2 bases; nucleotides outside the gene matches: 9. Germline-derived CDR1 and CDR2 are MNHEY and SVGEGT. CDR3 bases: TGTGCCAGCAGTTACTCAAGGACAGGGCCCCCACCCTACGAGCAGTACTTC. Encoded protein: CASSYSRTGPPPYEQYF.

This chain connects TRBV5-1 to TRBJ1-2; 8 bases line up with TRBD1. Germline loops: CDR1 SGHRS, CDR2 YFSETQ. J lost 5 bases, V lost 0 bases, and 3 bases had no gene match. The CDR3 extends over 14 amino acids. CDR3 residues: CASSLEGQAYGYTF. DNA for the CDR3: TGCGCCAGCAGCTTGGAGGGACAGGCTTATGGCTACACCTTC.

The J gene is TRBJ1-2, the V gene TRBV6-5; TRBD1 might be the D (6 bases). The CDR3 covers 13 residues. The ends were cut back, 5 bases at V and 4 bases at J, with 11 bases in the middle. CDR1 and CDR2 (germline): MNHEY, SVGAGI. The CDR3 reads CASSQDSPYGYTF. In DNA form, the CDR3 reads TGTGCCAGCAGTCAGGACAGCCCCTATGGCTACACCTTC.

The rearrangement uses TRBV29-1 and TRBJ1-5; a possible D gene is TRBD1 (5 bases). Trimming shortened V by 7 bases and J by 2 bases, and 12 bases separated the two germline ends. CDR3 length: 13 residues. Germline-derived CDR1 and CDR2 are SQVTM and ANQGSEA. The CDR3 is CSAGGNGNQPQHF. The CDR3 nucleotides are TGCAGCGCTGGGGGGAACGGCAATCAGCCCCAGCATTTT.

This chain uses TRBV9 with TRBJ2-1; D remains ambiguous. The CDR3 is 15 residues long. V gave up 0 bases and J gave up 2 bases, with 9 bases separating them. Germline loops: CDR1 SGDLS, CDR2 YYNGEE. The CDR3 loop is CASSVVPGPYNEQFF. The DNA of the CDR3 is TGTGCCAGCAGCGTAGTCCCCGGGCCCTACAATGAGCAGTTCTTC.

The chain carries TRBV7-2 and TRBJ2-4; D not certain. Trimming took 0 bases from V and 0 from J, leaving 12 bases between them. Germline V CDR1 and CDR2: SGHTA, FQGNSA. The CDR3 totals 17 residues. CDR3 DNA sequence: TGTGCCAGCAGCTTAGCGACGGGTACCCTAGCCAAAAACATTCAGTACTTC. It translates to CASSLATGTLAKNIQYF.

This clone appeared once. The CDR3 loop reads CASSRGGTGEKLFF. CDR3 DNA sequence: TGTGCCAGCAGCCGGGGCGGAACGGGAGAAAAACTGTTTTTT. V gene TRBV7-9 combines with J gene TRBJ1-4; weak D call: TRBD1 (5 bases). CDR1 SEHNR and CDR2 FQNEAQ come from the germline V gene (reference sequence). This CDR3 has 14 residues. V lost 5 bases and J 8 bases, leaving 15 bases between the germline ends.

In this sample, this clone turned up a few times. The chain uses TRBV3-1 (or the pseudogene TRBV3-2) and TRBJ2-5; 7 bases match TRBD1. The CDR3 loop spans 14 amino acids. In germline, CDR1 is LGHDT, CDR2 YNNKEL (reference sequence). Losses at the gene ends were 3 bases for V and 5 bases for J; bases not matched to a gene: 6. For the CDR3, the DNA is TGTGCCAGCAGCCAGAAACAGGGGTTCGAGACCCAGTACTTC. As protein: CASSQKQGFETQYF.

In this sample, this clone turned up a few times. The chain joins TRBV28 to TRBJ1-5; 9 bases are a match to TRBD1. Trimming cost V 2 bases and J 11 bases; bases outside gene matches: 4. CDR1 is MDHEN, CDR2 SYDVKM, per germline. CDR3 length: 13 residues. The CDR3 region has the DNA TGTGCCAGCAGTTTAGGGGGACAGGGAACCCAGCATTTT. Its translation is CASSLGGQGTQHF.

The chain joins TRBV6-1 to TRBJ2-4; 8 bases agree with TRBD1. Germline V gives CDR1 MNHNS, CDR2 SASEGT. V trimming: 2 bases; J trimming: 8 bases; junction bases outside the gene matches: 8. The length of the CDR3 is 15 residues. This CDR3 is CASSESGQGRYIQYF. The DNA for the CDR3 is TGTGCCAGCAGTGAAAGCGGACAGGGAAGATACATTCAGTACTTC.

A single count supports this clone. This CDR3 is CASSPPPGRGAKNIQYF. CDR3 sequence (DNA): TGTGCCAGCAGCCCTCCGCCCGGGAGGGGAGCCAAAAACATTCAGTACTTC. The rearrangement joins TRBV5-8 to TRBJ2-4; 8 positions match TRBD2. CDR1 and CDR2 from the germline V gene are SGHTS and YDEGEE. The CDR3 has 17 amino acids. After removal of 4 bases from V and 0 bases from J, the junction contained 9 bases not matched to a gene.

This chain joins TRBV11-2 and TRBJ2-7; D is unresolved. The CDR3 loop spans 17 amino acids. V was clipped by 4 bases and J by 1 base, with 20 bases between them. CDR1 is SGHAT, CDR2 FQNNGV, per germline. DNA of the CDR3: TGTGCCAGCAGCTCCCCTGTAGGAGATTTTACGTCCTACGAGCAGTACTTC. Residues: CASSSPVGDFTSYEQYF.

V usage is TRBV5-8 and J usage is TRBJ2-1; D unclear. Trimming removed 4 bases from V and 3 bases from J, with 2 bases in between. This CDR3 is 11 amino acids long. Germline V CDR1 and CDR2: SGHTS, YDEGEE. The DNA for the CDR3 is TGTGCCAGCAGCCACTACAATGAGCAGTTCTTC. Encoded protein: CASSHYNEQFF.

The chain couples TRBV6-5 to TRBJ2-1; 10 nucleotides match TRBD1. This CDR3 is built from 15 residues. The junction had 8 bases not matched to a gene; V was cut back by 8 bases and J by 4 bases. Germline V gene lookup returns CDR1 MNHEY and CDR2 SVGAGI. This CDR3 is CASGSGTGAYNEQFF. The CDR3 DNA sequence: TGTGCCAGCGGATCCGGGACAGGGGCGTACAATGAGCAGTTCTTC.

The chain combines TRBV30 with TRBJ2-1; possibly TRBD2 for D (6 bases). This CDR3 is 14 amino acids long. Germline CDR1 and CDR2: GTSNPN and SVGIG (reference sequence). Between the trimmed V and J ends, which lost 2 bases and 9 bases, there was a span of 17 bases. CDR3 nucleotide sequence: TGTGCCTGGAGTATCGCCAGGAGGGATAGTGAGCAGTTCTTC. Translating it yields CAWSIARRDSEQFF. The variable domain in full, completed from reference TRBV30 and TRBJ2-1, reads SQTIHQWPATLVQPVGSPLSLECTVEGTSNPNLYWYRQAAGRGLQLLFYSVGIGQISSEVPQNLSASRPQDRQFILSSKKLLLSDSGFYLCAWSIARRDSEQFFGPGTRLTVL.

V is TRBV28 and J is TRBJ1-1; the match to TRBD1 covers 7 bases. This CDR3 region has 17 residues. Germline CDR1 and CDR2: MDHEN and SYDVKM. V was pared by 5 bases and J by 0 bases, with 12 bases of the junction left unmatched. CDR3 amino acids: CASSKGQLTILNTEAFF. The CDR3 DNA sequence: TGTGCCAGCAGTAAGGGACAGCTAACGATCCTGAACACTGAAGCTTTCTTT.

This chain links TRBV9 with TRBJ1-6, with 11 bases that match TRBD1. CDR1 is SGDLS, CDR2 YYNGEE, per germline. This CDR3 is built from 16 residues. V lost 4 bases, J lost 7 bases, and 7 bases stayed unmatched. CDR3 bases: TGTGCCAGCAGCCCTCGGACAGGGGGCACAAATTCACCCCTCCACTTT. It translates to CASSPRTGGTNSPLHF.

The chain carries TRBV2 and TRBJ1-5; TRBD1 aligns across 8 bases. This CDR3 contains 15 residues. Germline-derived CDR1 and CDR2 are SNHLY and FYNNEI. Trimming cost V 7 bases and J 6 bases; bases outside gene matches: 11. The CDR3, as DNA: TGTGCCAGCAAAAAGGAGACAGGGGCAATTCAGCCCCAGCATTTT. Amino acid sequence: CASKKETGAIQPQHF.

J is TRBJ1-3 and V is TRBV11-2; D call uncertain. V lost 2 bases and J 0 bases, leaving 11 bases between the germline ends. Germline CDR1 and CDR2: SGHAT and FQNNGV. The CDR3 totals 16 residues. The CDR3 loop is CASSLKSVLSGNTIYF. The CDR3 DNA is TGTGCCAGCAGCTTAAAAAGTGTCCTCTCTGGAAACACCATATATTTT.

The chain couples TRBV6-2 or TRBV6-3 to TRBJ2-5; 10 positions agree with TRBD2. The CDR3 loop spans 17 amino acids. The trim removed 5 bases at V and 1 base at J, leaving 10 bases unmatched. Germline values: CDR1 MNHEY, CDR2 SVGEGT. CDR3 in amino acids: CASSTLTLAGVQETQYF. For the CDR3, the DNA is TGTGCCAGCAGTACACTTACGCTAGCGGGGGTCCAAGAGACCCAGTACTTC.

The chain is built from TRBV12-3 or TRBV12-4 and TRBJ2-3; the D gene is possibly TRBD1 (5 bases). CDR3 size: 13 residues. V was clipped by 5 bases and J by 5 bases, with 11 bases between them. CDR3 region: CASSVSQGDTQYF. The CDR3 DNA reads TGTGCCAGCAGTGTATCCCAGGGAGATACGCAGTATTTT.

The V and J genes are TRBV5-8 and TRBJ2-5; D might be TRBD1 (5 bases). Trimming pared 6 bases from V and 0 bases from J, leaving 12 bases between. Germline V gene data show CDR1 as SGHTS and CDR2 as YDEGEE. The CDR3 is made up of 14 amino acids. As DNA, the CDR3 is TGTGCCAGCACTAGTAGGGGATACCAAGAGACCCAGTACTTC. This encodes CASTSRGYQETQYF. Combining the CDR3 with reference TRBV5-8 and TRBJ2-5 gives the whole variable domain EAGVTQSPTHLIKTRGQQATLRCSPISGHTSVYWYQQALGLGLQFLLWYDEGEERNRGNFPPRFSGRQFPNYSSELNVNALELEDSALYLCASTSRGYQETQYFGPGTRLLVL.

The rearrangement joins TRBV30 to TRBJ1-2; 12 nucleotides agree with TRBD1. J lost 4 bases, V lost 4 bases, and 7 bases had no gene match. Germline CDR1 reads GTSNPN; CDR2 reads SVGIG (reference sequence). There are 15 residues in the CDR3. The CDR3 nucleotides are TGTGCCTGGATTGTCGGGACAGGGGGCCTCTATGGCTACACCTTC. This gives the protein CAWIVGTGGLYGYTF. Full variable domain (outside the CDR3, taken from reference TRBV30 and TRBJ1-2): SQTIHQWPATLVQPVGSPLSLECTVEGTSNPNLYWYRQAAGRGLQLLFYSVGIGQISSEVPQNLSASRPQDRQFILSSKKLLLSDSGFYLCAWIVGTGGLYGYTFGSGTRLTVV.

The V and J genes are TRBV19 and TRBJ2-1, with 8 bases lining up with TRBD2. CDR1 LNHDA and CDR2 SQIVND come from the germline V gene (reference sequence). Trimming at V came to 7 bases and at J to 5 bases, leaving 4 bases not matched to a gene. The CDR3 totals 13 residues. CDR3 protein: CASNLRGDNEQFF. The CDR3 nucleotides are TGTGCCAGTAATCTGCGGGGGGACAATGAGCAGTTCTTC.

The CDR3 region has the DNA TGTGCCAGCAGTTTATCGGGGGACGGGGAGCTGTTTTTT. Protein product: CASSLSGDGELFF. The V call is TRBV27, the J call TRBJ2-2; the D call may be TRBD1 or TRBD2 (5 bases each). Trimming pared 0 bases from V and 7 bases from J, leaving 6 bases between. Per germline, CDR1 MNHEY and CDR2 SMNVEV (reference sequence). This CDR3 has 13 residues.